This T cell receptor (beta chain) was sequenced for a study of cytomegalovirus exposure and HLA in healthy donors. Regarding the study as a whole: A later analysis, which compared TCR beta chains of equal frequency, found the HLA-associated ones more clonally expanded. Another analysis was done later, and it associated more than 15,000 TCR beta sequences with HLA alleles at 0.05 false discovery rate. Some public TCRs appeared in many individuals, while most sequences were rare. The study had only CMV serostatus as immune exposure information.

To note about this clone: Its antigen is not identified.

The PCR had 60 Vbeta and 13 Jbeta primers. Produced via immunoSEQ multiplex PCR; TCRdb's table is partial and in-frame only. The sample features tens of thousands of clones, with more than 1.5% in its top ten. Sequenced: PBMCs. The clonotype was recovered from a young woman in good health and CMV-seronegative.

CDR3 sequence reads: CASSQEGPGGAMRTDTQYF. The CDR3 DNA is TGTGCCAGCAGCCAAGAAGGGCCAGGGGGCGCAATGAGGACAGATACGCAGTATTTT. V usage is TRBV14 and J usage is TRBJ2-3, with TRBD1 matching 8 bases. V was pared by 0 bases and J by 3 bases, with 14 bases of the junction left unmatched. The germline V gene encodes CDR1 SGHDN and CDR2 FVKESK. The CDR3 spans 19 residues. Full variable domain (outside the CDR3, taken from reference TRBV14 and TRBJ2-3): EAGVTQFPSHSVIEKGQTVTLRCDPISGHDNLYWYRRVMGKEIKFLLHFVKESKQDESGMPNNRFLAERTGGTYSTLKVQPAELEDSGVYFCASSQEGPGGAMRTDTQYFGPGTRLTVL.